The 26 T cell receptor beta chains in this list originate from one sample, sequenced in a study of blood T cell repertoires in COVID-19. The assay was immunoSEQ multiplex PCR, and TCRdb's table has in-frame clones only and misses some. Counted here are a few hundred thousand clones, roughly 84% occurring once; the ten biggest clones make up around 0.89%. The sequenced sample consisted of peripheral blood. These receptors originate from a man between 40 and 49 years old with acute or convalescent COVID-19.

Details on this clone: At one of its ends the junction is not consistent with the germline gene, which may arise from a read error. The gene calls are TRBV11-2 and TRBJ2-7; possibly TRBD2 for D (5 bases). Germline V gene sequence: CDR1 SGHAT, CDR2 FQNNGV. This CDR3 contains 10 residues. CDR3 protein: CASNEGSPHF. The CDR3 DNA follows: TGTGCCAGCAATGAGGGCTCCCCCCACTTC.

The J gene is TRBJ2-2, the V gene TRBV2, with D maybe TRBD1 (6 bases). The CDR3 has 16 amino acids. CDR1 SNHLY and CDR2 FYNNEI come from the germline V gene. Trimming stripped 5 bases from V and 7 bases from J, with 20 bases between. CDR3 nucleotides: TGTGCCAGCAGTCTTACAGGGTTCGTTTTCAACGGGGAGCTGTTTTTT. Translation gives CASSLTGFVFNGELFF. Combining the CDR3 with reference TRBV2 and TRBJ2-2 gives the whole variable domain EPEVTQTPSHQVTQMGQEVILRCVPISNHLYFYWYRQILGQKVEFLVSFYNNEISEKSEIFDDQFSVERPDGSNFTLKIRSTKLEDSAMYFCASSLTGFVFNGELFFGEGSRLTVL.

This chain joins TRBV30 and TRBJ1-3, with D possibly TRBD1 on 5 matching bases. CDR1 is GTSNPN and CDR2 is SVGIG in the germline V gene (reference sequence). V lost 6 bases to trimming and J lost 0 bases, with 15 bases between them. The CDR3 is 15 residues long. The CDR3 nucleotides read TGTGCCTGCTGGGAAGCAGGGTTCTCTGGAAACACCATATATTTT. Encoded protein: CACWEAGFSGNTIYF.

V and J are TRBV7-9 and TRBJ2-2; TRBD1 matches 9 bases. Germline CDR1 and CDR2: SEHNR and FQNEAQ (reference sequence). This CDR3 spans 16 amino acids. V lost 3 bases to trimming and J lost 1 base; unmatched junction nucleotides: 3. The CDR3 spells CASSLPGQGNTGELFF. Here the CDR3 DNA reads TGTGCCAGCAGCTTGCCGGGACAGGGGAACACCGGGGAGCTGTTTTTT.

CDR3 nucleotide sequence: TGTGCCAGCAGCGGCCGGGACAGAACGGGGGAGCAGTACTTC. This translates into CASSGRDRTGEQYF. This chain connects TRBV11-2 to TRBJ2-7; 7 bases align to TRBD1. With V trimmed by 5 bases and J by 7 bases, 11 bases remained unmatched. Per the germline V gene, CDR1 is SGHAT and CDR2 is FQNNGV. The CDR3 loop spans 14 amino acids.

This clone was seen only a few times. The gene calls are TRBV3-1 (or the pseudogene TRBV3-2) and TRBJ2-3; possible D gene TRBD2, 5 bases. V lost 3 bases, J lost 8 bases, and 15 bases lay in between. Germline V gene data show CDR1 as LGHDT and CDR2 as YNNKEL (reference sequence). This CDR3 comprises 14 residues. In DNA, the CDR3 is TGTGCCAGCAGCCAGGCCAACGAGGGAACTACGCAGTATTTT. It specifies CASSQANEGTTQYF.

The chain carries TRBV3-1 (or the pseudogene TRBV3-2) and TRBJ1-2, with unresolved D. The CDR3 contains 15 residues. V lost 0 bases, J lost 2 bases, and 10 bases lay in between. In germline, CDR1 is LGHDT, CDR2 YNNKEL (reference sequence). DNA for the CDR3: TGTGCCAGCAGCCAAGATTCGCGACTCAACTATGGCTACACCTTC. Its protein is CASSQDSRLNYGYTF.

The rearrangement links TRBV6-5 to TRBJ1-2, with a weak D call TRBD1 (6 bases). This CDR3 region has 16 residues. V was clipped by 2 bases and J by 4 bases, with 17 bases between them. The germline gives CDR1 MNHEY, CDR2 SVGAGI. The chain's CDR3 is CASSYRDPLGGYGYTF. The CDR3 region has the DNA TGTGCCAGCAGTTACCGGGACCCCTTAGGGGGCTATGGCTACACCTTC.

CDR3 region: CSVKQGSDTQYF. The CDR3 region has the DNA TGCAGCGTTAAACAGGGCTCGGATACGCAGTATTTT. This chain links TRBV29-1 with TRBJ2-3; a weak D match, TRBD1 (6 bases). Germline V lookup: CDR1 SQVTM, CDR2 ANQGSEA. This CDR3 spans 12 amino acids. The ends were cut back, 5 bases at V and 6 bases at J, with 12 bases in the middle.

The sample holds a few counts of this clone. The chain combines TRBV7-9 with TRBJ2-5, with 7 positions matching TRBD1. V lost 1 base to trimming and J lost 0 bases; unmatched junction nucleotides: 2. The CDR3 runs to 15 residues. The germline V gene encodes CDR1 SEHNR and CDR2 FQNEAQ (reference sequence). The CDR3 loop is CASSLGQGNQETQYF. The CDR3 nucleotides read TGTGCCAGCAGCTTAGGACAGGGAAACCAAGAGACCCAGTACTTC.

The CDR3 nucleotides read TGTGCCAGCAGTCCAACAGGTTCGGACTATGGCTACACCTTC. Its translation: CASSPTGSDYGYTF. V and J are TRBV2 and TRBJ1-2, with a tentative D call TRBD1 (5 bases). Germline V gives CDR1 SNHLY, CDR2 FYNNEI. Trimming took off 5 bases at V and 3 bases at J, with 13 bases between the two ends. The CDR3 runs to 14 residues. Drawing the rest from reference TRBV2 and TRBJ1-2, the complete variable domain is EPEVTQTPSHQVTQMGQEVILRCVPISNHLYFYWYRQILGQKVEFLVSFYNNEISEKSEIFDDQFSVERPDGSNFTLKIRSTKLEDSAMYFCASSPTGSDYGYTFGSGTRLTVV.

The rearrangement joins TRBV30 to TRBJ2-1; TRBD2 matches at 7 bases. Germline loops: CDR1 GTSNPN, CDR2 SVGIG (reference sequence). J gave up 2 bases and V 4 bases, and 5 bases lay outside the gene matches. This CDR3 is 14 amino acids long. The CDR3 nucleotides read TGTGCCTGGAACGGGGGGACTACCTACAATGAGCAGTTCTTC. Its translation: CAWNGGTTYNEQFF.

CDR3 loop: CASSLMSGGDYGYTF. The CDR3 nucleotides read TGTGCCAGCAGCTTGATGTCAGGGGGCGACTATGGCTACACCTTC. This rearrangement joins TRBV5-5 to TRBJ1-2; 8 bases are a match to TRBD1. Per germline, CDR1 SGHKS and CDR2 YYEKEE (reference sequence). The CDR3 is 15 amino acids. V shed 1 base, J shed 3 bases, and the junction held 5 bases outside the gene matches.

The CDR3 sequence: CASSLSVVSEAFF. The CDR3 DNA is TGTGCCAGCAGCTTATCCGTAGTATCTGAAGCTTTCTTT. J is TRBJ1-1 and V is TRBV7-3, with no clear D. The CDR3 extends over 13 amino acids. Germline assignment: CDR1 SGHTA and CDR2 FQGTGA. Trimming left V 2 bases short and J 6 bases short, with 10 bases between.

For the CDR3, the DNA is TGTGCCAGCTCCGAAAGCACGAACACTGAAGCTTTCTTT. Protein: CASSESTNTEAFF. The V gene is TRBV18, the J gene TRBJ1-1, with D unclear. Germline V gives CDR1 KGHSH, CDR2 LQKENI. The CDR3 runs 13 residues. V shed 6 bases and J shed 1 base, with 9 bases lying between them. The variable domain in full, with the rest retrieved from reference TRBV18 and TRBJ1-1, is NAGVMQNPRHLVRRRGQEARLRCSPMKGHSHVYWYRQLPEEGLKFMVYLQKENIIDESGMPKERFSAEFPKEGPSILRIQQVVRGDSAAYFCASSESTNTEAFFGQGTRLTVV.

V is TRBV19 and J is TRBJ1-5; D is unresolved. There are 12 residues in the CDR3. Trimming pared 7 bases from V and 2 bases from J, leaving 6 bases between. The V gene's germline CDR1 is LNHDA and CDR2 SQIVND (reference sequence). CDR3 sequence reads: CASTQGNQPQHF. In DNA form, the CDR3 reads TGTGCCAGTACCCAGGGCAATCAGCCCCAGCATTTT.

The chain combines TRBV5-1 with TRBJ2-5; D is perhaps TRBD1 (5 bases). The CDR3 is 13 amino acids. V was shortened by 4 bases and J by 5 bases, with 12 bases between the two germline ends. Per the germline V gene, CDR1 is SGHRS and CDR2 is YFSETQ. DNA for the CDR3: TGCGCCAGCAGCGAATTGGGGCGTGAGACCCAGTACTTC. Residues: CASSELGRETQYF.

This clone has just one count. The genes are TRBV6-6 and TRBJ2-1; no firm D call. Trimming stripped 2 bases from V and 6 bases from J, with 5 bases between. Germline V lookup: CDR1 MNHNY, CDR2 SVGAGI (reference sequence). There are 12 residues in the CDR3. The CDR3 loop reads CASSYEFNEQFF. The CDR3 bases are TGTGCCAGCAGTTACGAGTTCAATGAGCAGTTCTTC.

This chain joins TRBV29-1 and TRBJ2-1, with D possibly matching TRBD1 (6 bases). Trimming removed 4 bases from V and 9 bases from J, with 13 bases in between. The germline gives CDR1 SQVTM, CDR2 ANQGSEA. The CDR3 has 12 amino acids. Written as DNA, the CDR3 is TGCAGCGTTGTTCAGGAAGGGGGTGAGCAGTTCTTC. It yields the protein CSVVQEGGEQFF.

CDR3 residues: CATSPGQYIANTGELFF. The CDR3 DNA reads TGTGCCACCTCCCCGGGACAATATATCGCGAACACCGGGGAGCTGTTTTTT. The chain combines TRBV19 with TRBJ2-2, with D possibly matching TRBD1 (6 bases). CDR1 is LNHDA, CDR2 SQIVND, per germline (reference sequence). V lost 10 bases and J lost 0, with 21 bases in between. CDR3 length equals 17 residues.

The CDR3 sequence: CASSLVDNYEQYF. The CDR3 coding sequence is TGCGCCAGCAGCTTGGTGGACAACTACGAGCAGTACTTC. The chain links TRBV5-1 to TRBJ2-7; the D gene is possibly TRBD1 (5 bases). Germline CDR1 SGHRS, CDR2 YFSETQ. CDR3 length: 13 residues. Trimming removed 0 bases from V and 3 bases from J, with 7 bases in between.

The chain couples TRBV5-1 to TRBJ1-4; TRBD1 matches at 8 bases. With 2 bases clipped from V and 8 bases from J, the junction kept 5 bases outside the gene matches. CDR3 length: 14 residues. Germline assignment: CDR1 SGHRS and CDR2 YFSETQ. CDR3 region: CASSFGQGGEKLFF. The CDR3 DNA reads TGCGCCAGCAGCTTCGGACAGGGAGGCGAAAAACTGTTTTTT.

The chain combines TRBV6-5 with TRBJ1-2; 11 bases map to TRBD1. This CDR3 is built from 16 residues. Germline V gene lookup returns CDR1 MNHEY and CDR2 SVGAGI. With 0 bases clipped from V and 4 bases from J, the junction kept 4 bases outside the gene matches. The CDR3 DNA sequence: TGTGCCAGCAGTTACTCGAGGGACAGGGGGGGCTATGGCTACACCTTC. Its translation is CASSYSRDRGGYGYTF.

DNA for the CDR3: TGTGCCACCAGCACGGGGGGGACAGGGGGCCACGAGCAGTACTTC. Its protein is CATSTGGTGGHEQYF. This sequence joins TRBV15 and TRBJ2-7; 12 bases map to TRBD1. Germline CDR1 LNHNV, CDR2 YYDKDF (reference sequence). V trimming: 4 bases; J trimming: 5 bases; junction bases outside the gene matches: 6. The CDR3 covers 15 residues.

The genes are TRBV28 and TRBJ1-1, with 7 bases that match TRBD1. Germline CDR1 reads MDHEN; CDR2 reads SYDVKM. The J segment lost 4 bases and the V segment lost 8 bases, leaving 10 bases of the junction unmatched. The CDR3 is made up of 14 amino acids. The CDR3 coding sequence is TGTGCCAGCTACTCCTCCCACAGGGGCACTGAAGCTTTCTTT. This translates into CASYSSHRGTEAFF.

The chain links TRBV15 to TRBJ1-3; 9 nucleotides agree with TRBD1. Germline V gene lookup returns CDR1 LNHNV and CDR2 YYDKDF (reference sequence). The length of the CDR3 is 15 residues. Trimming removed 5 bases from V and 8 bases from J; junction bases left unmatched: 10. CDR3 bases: TGTGCCACCAGCTACGGACAGGGGCGGCGGGACACCATATATTTT. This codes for CATSYGQGRRDTIYF.